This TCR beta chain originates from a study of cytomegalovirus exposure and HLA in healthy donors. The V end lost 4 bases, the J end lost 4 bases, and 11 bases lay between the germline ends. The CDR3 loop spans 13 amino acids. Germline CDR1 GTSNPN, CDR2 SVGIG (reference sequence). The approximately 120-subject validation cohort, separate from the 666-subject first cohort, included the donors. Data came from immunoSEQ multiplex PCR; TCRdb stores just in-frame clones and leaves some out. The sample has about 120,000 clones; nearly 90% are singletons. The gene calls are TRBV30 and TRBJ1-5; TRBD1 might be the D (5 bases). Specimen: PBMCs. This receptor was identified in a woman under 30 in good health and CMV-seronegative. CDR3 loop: CAWNQGYNQPQHF. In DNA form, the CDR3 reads TGTGCCTGGAACCAGGGATATAATCAGCCCCAGCATTTT.